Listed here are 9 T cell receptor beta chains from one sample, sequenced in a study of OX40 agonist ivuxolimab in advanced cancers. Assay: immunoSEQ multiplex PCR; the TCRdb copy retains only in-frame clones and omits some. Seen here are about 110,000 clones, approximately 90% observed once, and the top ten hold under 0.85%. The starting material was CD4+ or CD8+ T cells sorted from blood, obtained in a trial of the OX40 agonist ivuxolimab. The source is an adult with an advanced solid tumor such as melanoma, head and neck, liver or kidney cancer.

The CDR3 DNA is TGTGCCAGCTCACCACTGACGGAGAACTATGGCTACACCTTC. It translates to CASSPLTENYGYTF. The chain recombines TRBV18 with TRBJ1-2; D ambiguous. The CDR3 spans 14 residues. Trimming removed 1 base from V and 2 bases from J, with 8 bases in between. Germline-derived CDR1 and CDR2 are KGHSH and LQKENI.

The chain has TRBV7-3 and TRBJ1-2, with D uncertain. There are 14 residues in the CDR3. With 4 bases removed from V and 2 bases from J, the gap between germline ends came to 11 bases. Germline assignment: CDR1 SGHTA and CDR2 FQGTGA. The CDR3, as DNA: TGTGCCAGCAGCTCCCAGGTCGCCAACTATGGCTACACCTTC. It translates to CASSSQVANYGYTF.

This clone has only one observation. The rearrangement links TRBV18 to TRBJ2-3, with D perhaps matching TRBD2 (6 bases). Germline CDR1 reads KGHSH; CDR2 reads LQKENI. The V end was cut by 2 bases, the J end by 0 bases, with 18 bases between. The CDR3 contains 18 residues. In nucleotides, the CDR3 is TGTGCCAGCTCACCAAGGCCCTTAGCGCGGGGAAGCACAGATACGCAGTATTTT. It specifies CASSPRPLARGSTDTQYF.

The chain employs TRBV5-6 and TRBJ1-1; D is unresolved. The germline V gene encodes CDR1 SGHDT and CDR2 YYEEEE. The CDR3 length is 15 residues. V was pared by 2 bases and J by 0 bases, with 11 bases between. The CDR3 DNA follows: TGTGCCAGCAGCTTTAAGGGAGGGATGAACACTGAAGCTTTCTTT. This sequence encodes CASSFKGGMNTEAFF. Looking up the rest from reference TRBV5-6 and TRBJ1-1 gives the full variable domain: DAGVTQSPTHLIKTRGQQVTLRCSPKSGHDTVSWYQQALGQGPQFIFQYYEEEERQRGNFPDRFSGHQFPNYSSELNVNALLLGDSALYLCASSFKGGMNTEAFFGQGTRLTVV.

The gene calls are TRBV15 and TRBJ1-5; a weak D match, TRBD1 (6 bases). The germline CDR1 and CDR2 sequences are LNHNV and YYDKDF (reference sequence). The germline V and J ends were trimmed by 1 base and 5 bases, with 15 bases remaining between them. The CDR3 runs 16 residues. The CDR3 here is CATSRVGERGHQPQHF. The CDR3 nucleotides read TGTGCCACCAGCAGAGTTGGAGAACGGGGGCATCAGCCCCAGCATTTT.

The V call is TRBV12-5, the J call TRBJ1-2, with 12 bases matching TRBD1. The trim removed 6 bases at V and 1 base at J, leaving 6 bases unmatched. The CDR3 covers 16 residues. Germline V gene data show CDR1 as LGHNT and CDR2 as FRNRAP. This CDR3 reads CASGGTGGGRNYGYTF. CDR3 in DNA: TGTGCTAGTGGGGGGACAGGGGGCGGACGTAACTATGGCTACACCTTC.

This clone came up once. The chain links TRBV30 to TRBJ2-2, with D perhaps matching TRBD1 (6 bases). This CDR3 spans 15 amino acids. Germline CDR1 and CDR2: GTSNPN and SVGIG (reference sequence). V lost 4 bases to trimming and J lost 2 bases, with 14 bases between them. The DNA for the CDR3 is TGTGCCTGGAATCTATTGGACAGCAACACCGGGGAGCTGTTTTTT. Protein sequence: CAWNLLDSNTGELFF.

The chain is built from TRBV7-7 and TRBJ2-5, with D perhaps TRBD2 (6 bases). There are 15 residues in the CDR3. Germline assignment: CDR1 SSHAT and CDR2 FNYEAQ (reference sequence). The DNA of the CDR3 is TGTACTAGCAGCTTAGGTGGCAGAGGGGAAGAGACCCAGTACTTC. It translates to CTSSLGGRGEETQYF.

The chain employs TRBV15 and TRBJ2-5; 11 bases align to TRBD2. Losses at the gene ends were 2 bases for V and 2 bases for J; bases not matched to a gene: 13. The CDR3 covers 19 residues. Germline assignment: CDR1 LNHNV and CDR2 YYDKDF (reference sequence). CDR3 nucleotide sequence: TGTGCCACCAGCAGATTTCGCAGGGTAGCGGGGGGGCAACAAGAGACCCAGTACTTC. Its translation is CATSRFRRVAGGQQETQYF.